This T cell receptor beta chain comes out of a study of T cells in Graves' hyperthyroidism and ophthalmopathy. Study-level points and caveats: Using 13 V-J features, a model discriminated ophthalmopathy from stable hyperthyroidism.

From germline, CDR1 is KGHSH and CDR2 LQKENI. The CDR3 sequence is 15 residues long. V trimming: 1 base; J trimming: 4 bases; junction bases outside the gene matches: 6. Only one count was recorded for this clonotype. Its antigen is not known. Pregnant or lactating patients were excluded, as were those with uncontrolled infection or other autoimmune disease. TCR beta CDR3 regions were amplified from RNA transcripts. The HTBI primer set drove a first-round RT-PCR of the TCR CDR3. TCRdb redid the calling of the multiplex PCR reads with MiXCR, one entry per CDR3 protein. The sample comprises approximately 590,000 distinct CDR3 sequences, 15% to 17% of which are singletons, and roughly 6.6% rests with the top ten.

V and J are TRBV18 and TRBJ1-1; TRBD1 matches 7 bases. Sequencing input: blood. The sequence was collected from a woman in her 30s with Graves' hyperthyroidism. CDR3 protein: CASSPLQGESTEAFF. The CDR3 nucleotides read TGTGCCAGCTCACCACTTCAGGGGGAGTCCACTGAAGCTTTCTTT.